This TCR beta chain was documented in a study of tumor and adjacent non-tumor tissue in lung cancer. Study conclusions and caveats: TCR diversity was significantly greater in tumor than normal lung tissue.

The CDR3 is 14 amino acids. Germline V lookup: CDR1 SGHAT, CDR2 FQNNGV. This sample's RNA came from whole unsorted tissue. A note on this clonotype: Its specificity is not known. Since no conserved phenylalanine or tryptophan closes the CDR3, a read error is the likely cause.

The library came from three nested PCR rounds adapted from ARM-PCR protocols. Using its own MiXCR run on the multiplex PCR reads, TCRdb lists one record per CDR3 protein. This table holds over 60,000 distinct CDR3 sequences, roughly 76% found once. Sequenced: lung tumor tissue. V gene TRBV11-2 combines with J gene TRBJ1-2; D uncertain. This receptor was obtained from a woman between 45 and 65 years old with non-small cell lung cancer. The CDR3 DNA sequence: TGTGCCAGCAGCTTAACGCGTACTAAATATGGCTACACCTAC. The encoded protein is CASSLTRTKYGYTY.